Sequencing of this TCR beta chain was carried out in a study of lymphopenia after photon versus proton radiotherapy. Broader study findings: After lymphocyte nadir, photon-treated repertoires showed oligoclonal expansion, especially CD8+ Temra. Only patients who died were analyzed for survival; proton advantage is unproven. Relative stability marked proton patients; photon patients lost diversity and naive cells. A bigger post-nadir fall in TCR diversity correlated inversely with survival time in deceased patients.

Germline CDR1 is SGHDN and CDR2 is FVKESK. This CDR3 has 13 residues. Unmatched junction bases numbered 5, after V lost 5 bases and J lost 5 bases. The assay was immunoSEQ multiplex PCR, and TCRdb's table has in-frame clones only and misses some. The repertoire holds 68,000 or so clones, with roughly 93% as singletons. About this clone: Its antigen is not known.

This receptor was taken from a woman in her seventies with pancreatic cancer. The V and J genes are TRBV14 and TRBJ1-2; the match to TRBD1 covers 7 bases. The input for sequencing was peripheral blood, taken from a patient treated with photon-based radiotherapy. The CDR3 DNA is TGTGCCAGCAGCTTAGGGACAGTATATGGCTACACCTTC. Translating it yields CASSLGTVYGYTF.